What follows are 29 T cell receptor beta chains derived from one specimen sequenced in a study of Ad26.COV2.S vaccination and SARS-CoV-2 variants. Treatment denoted: about 20 received Ad26.COV2.S at low or high dose, single or two shots; roughly 5 received placebo; per-sample allocation not given. Repertoires come from day 63 after the first vaccine or placebo injection. The table came from immunoSEQ multiplex PCR; TCRdb's copy has only in-frame clones and leaves some out. In the table there are hundreds of thousands of clones, 88% of which are singletons. Sequencing was performed on peripheral blood, taken in a trial of Ad26.COV2.S vaccine versus placebo. The receptor source for this set is a person aged 18-60 years who received the Ad26.COV2.S COVID-19 vaccine or a placebo.

The genes are TRBV6-5 and TRBJ2-2; D is uncertain. V lost 5 bases, J lost 4 bases, and 11 bases lay in between. Germline V gene data show CDR1 as MNHEY and CDR2 as SVGAGI. CDR3 size: 14 residues. CDR3 nucleotides: TGTGCCAGCAGTAGCCTCTCGAGCACCGGGGAGCTGTTTTTT. Amino acids: CASSSLSSTGELFF.

This clone occurred a few times. This chain uses TRBV11-2 with TRBJ1-2; D remains unclear. Germline values: CDR1 SGHAT, CDR2 FQNNGV. The CDR3 covers 18 residues. Trimming shortened V by 4 bases and J by 0 bases, and 21 bases separated the two germline ends. The DNA of the CDR3 is TGTGCCAGCAGCTACCTTCACTCCCGGGCAGTTACTAACTATGGCTACACCTTC. Encoded protein: CASSYLHSRAVTNYGYTF.

The chain carries TRBV6-6 and TRBJ1-5; no clear D gene. The CDR3 is 13 residues long. Between the trimmed V and J ends, which lost 6 bases and 0 bases, there was a span of 6 bases. Germline V lookup: CDR1 MNHNY, CDR2 SVGAGI (reference sequence). CDR3 coding DNA: TGTGCCAGCAGAAAGAATAGCAATCAGCCCCAGCATTTT. Translation: CASRKNSNQPQHF.

The chain uses TRBV19 and TRBJ2-7; D is perhaps TRBD1 (5 bases). Per germline, CDR1 LNHDA and CDR2 SQIVND (reference sequence). Trimming took 1 base from V and 6 from J, leaving 13 bases between them. CDR3 length: 14 residues. This CDR3 is CASSIAAGYGEQYF. The CDR3 DNA follows: TGTGCCAGTAGTATAGCGGCAGGGTATGGCGAGCAGTACTTC.

This clone was observed once. J is TRBJ2-3 and V is TRBV7-3, with 7 bases aligning to TRBD2. The V gene end was trimmed by 5 bases and the J gene end by 3 bases; junction bases not matched to a gene: 5. CDR3 size: 14 residues. In germline, CDR1 is SGHTA, CDR2 FQGTGA. CDR3 residues: CASSAGLETDTQYF. DNA for the CDR3: TGTGCCAGCAGCGCCGGACTAGAAACAGATACGCAGTATTTT.

The chain combines TRBV6-5 with TRBJ1-4, with 8 bases aligning to TRBD1. The CDR3 loop spans 16 amino acids. Per germline, CDR1 MNHEY and CDR2 SVGAGI. V lost 2 bases to trimming and J lost 4 bases; unmatched junction nucleotides: 6. The CDR3 protein is CASSYRQGAGNEKLFF. In DNA form, the CDR3 reads TGTGCCAGCAGTTACCGCCAGGGGGCTGGTAATGAAAAACTGTTTTTT.

This chain connects TRBV5-1 to TRBJ2-1, with 9 positions matching TRBD2. The CDR3 totals 15 residues. V trimming: 5 bases; J trimming: 4 bases; junction bases outside the gene matches: 7. Germline V lookup: CDR1 SGHRS, CDR2 YFSETQ. The CDR3 here is CASSPGTSSYNEQFF. CDR3 in DNA: TGCGCCAGCAGTCCAGGGACTAGCAGTTACAATGAGCAGTTCTTC.

This clone has a handful of counts. The chain carries TRBV6-5 and TRBJ2-7; D is possibly TRBD2 (5 bases). Germline values: CDR1 MNHEY, CDR2 SVGAGI. The CDR3 consists of 15 residues. Trimming removed 3 bases from V and 4 bases from J, with 16 bases in between. The CDR3 loop is CASSYRTPPGYEQYF. The CDR3 nucleotides read TGTGCCAGCAGTTATAGAACTCCCCCGGGGTACGAGCAGTACTTC.

V usage is TRBV7-3 and J usage is TRBJ2-2; TRBD2 matches at 12 bases. CDR1 SGHTA and CDR2 FQGTGA come from the germline V gene. V was clipped by 5 bases and J by 4 bases; unmatched bases: 11. CDR3 size: 18 residues. The CDR3 coding sequence is TGTGCCAGCAGCACCGGGCTAGCGGGAGGGCCTAGCACCGGGGAGCTGTTTTTT. Amino acids: CASSTGLAGGPSTGELFF.

The genes are TRBV5-8 and TRBJ1-5; 10 bases are a match to TRBD1. CDR3 length: 14 residues. V shed 5 bases and J 6 bases; nucleotides not matched to a gene: 5. Per germline, CDR1 SGHTS and CDR2 YDEGEE. CDR3 protein: CASRLDRGLQPQHF. The DNA of the CDR3 is TGTGCCAGCAGACTTGACAGGGGGCTTCAGCCCCAGCATTTT.

The genes are TRBV20-1 and TRBJ1-1, with 9 nucleotides matching TRBD1. Germline CDR1 reads DFQATT; CDR2 reads SNEGSKA (reference sequence). The CDR3 runs to 11 residues. Trimming took 3 bases from V and 8 from J; bases not matched to a gene: 1. The CDR3 loop is CSASGTGEAFF. The CDR3, as DNA: TGCAGTGCTAGCGGGACAGGGGAAGCTTTCTTT.

Turning to this clone: The same CDR3 can be traced to other DNA sequences in this sample. This chain uses TRBV5-1 with TRBJ2-7; D may match TRBD1 or TRBD2 (5 bases each). With 5 bases removed from V and 7 bases from J, the gap between germline ends came to 13 bases. CDR3 length: 12 residues. Per germline, CDR1 SGHRS and CDR2 YFSETQ. CDR3 sequence reads: CASSSGTGEQYF. The CDR3 DNA reads TGCGCCAGCAGTTCGGGGACGGGGGAGCAGTACTTC.

The chain carries TRBV27 and TRBJ1-5, with D unresolved. V was clipped by 6 bases and J by 2 bases, with 11 bases between them. The CDR3 sequence is 14 residues long. Germline CDR1 reads MNHEY; CDR2 reads SMNVEV (reference sequence). The CDR3, as DNA: TGTGCCAGCAGCCCGCTTGGGGGCAATCAGCCCCAGCATTTT. This translates into CASSPLGGNQPQHF.

In its sample, this clone was seen once. The chain has TRBV9 and TRBJ1-3; perhaps TRBD1 as D (6 bases). The CDR3 sequence is 16 residues long. Germline CDR1 and CDR2: SGDLS and YYNGEE. Deletions cut 4 bases from V and 0 bases from J, with 14 bases between. DNA for the CDR3: TGTGCCAGCAGCTCGGGGGGGCGAATCTCTGGAAACACCATATATTTT. Its protein product is CASSSGGRISGNTIYF.

V gene TRBV3-1 (or the pseudogene TRBV3-2) combines with J gene TRBJ1-3, with 9 bases that match TRBD1. The CDR3 contains 17 residues. The V and J ends lost 1 base and 4 bases, in that order; junction bases with no gene match: 8. The germline gives CDR1 LGHDT, CDR2 YNNKEL (reference sequence). CDR3 sequence: CASSQVHGTGNGNTIYF. CDR3 sequence (DNA): TGTGCCAGCAGCCAAGTGCATGGGACAGGGAACGGAAACACCATATATTTT.

The chain uses TRBV6-5 and TRBJ1-4, with D tentatively TRBD1 (6 bases). Trimming shortened V by 4 bases and J by 5 bases, and 14 bases separated the two germline ends. CDR3 length: 15 residues. The germline V gene encodes CDR1 MNHEY and CDR2 SVGAGI. CDR3 sequence (DNA): TGTGCCAGCAGTTTAGGTCAGGGGAGGAATGAAAAACTGTTTTTT. Amino acid sequence: CASSLGQGRNEKLFF.

The chain carries TRBV6-2 or TRBV6-3 and TRBJ2-7, with TRBD2 matching over 9 bases. Germline loops: CDR1 MNHEY, CDR2 SVGEGT. Trimming cost V 2 bases and J 4 bases; bases outside gene matches: 12. This CDR3 has 17 amino acids. The CDR3 region is CASSYPNIAGDRYEQYF. CDR3 nucleotide sequence: TGTGCCAGCAGTTACCCAAATATAGCGGGAGATCGGTACGAGCAGTACTTC.

This sequence joins TRBV9 and TRBJ2-7; maybe TRBD1 (6 bases). Germline CDR1 is SGDLS and CDR2 is YYNGEE. This CDR3 has 14 amino acids. The V end lost 3 bases, the J end lost 4 bases, and 14 bases lay between the germline ends. CDR3 loop: CASSAGTFSYEQYF. The DNA of the CDR3 is TGTGCCAGCAGCGCCGGGACATTCTCGTACGAGCAGTACTTC.

The rearrangement uses TRBV11-2 and TRBJ1-4; D is ambiguous. Germline CDR1 and CDR2: SGHAT and FQNNGV. The CDR3 is 14 residues long. Between the trimmed V and J ends, which lost 5 bases and 0 bases, there was a span of 7 bases. CDR3 bases: TGTGCCAGCAGCCAGACAACAACTAATGAAAAACTGTTTTTT. Translation: CASSQTTTNEKLFF. The full variable domain, with the rest looked up from reference TRBV11-2 and TRBJ1-4, is EAGVAQSPRYKIIEKRQSVAFWCNPISGHATLYWYQQILGQGPKLLIQFQNNGVVDDSQLPKDRFSAERLKGVDSTLKIQPAKLEDSAVYLCASSQTTTNEKLFFGSGTQLSVL.

CDR3 residues: CASSYLAGGLADTQYF. The DNA for the CDR3 is TGTGCCAGCAGTTACTTAGCGGGGGGCCTCGCAGATACGCAGTATTTT. J is TRBJ2-3 and V is TRBV6-2 or TRBV6-3; 10 bases map to TRBD2. Looked up from germline, CDR1 is MNHEY and CDR2 is SVGEGT. This CDR3 contains 16 residues. The junction had 5 bases not matched to a gene; V was cut back by 1 base and J by 4 bases.

This clone appeared once. This sequence joins TRBV7-3 and TRBJ2-1; 13 nucleotides line up with TRBD2. The ends lost 5 bases at V and 4 bases at J; junction bases unmatched: 8. This CDR3 is 17 amino acids long. Germline CDR1 is SGHTA and CDR2 is FQGTGA. The CDR3 sequence: CASSSRTSGSAYNEQFF. CDR3 in DNA: TGTGCCAGCAGCAGCCGGACTAGCGGGAGTGCGTACAATGAGCAGTTCTTC.

J is TRBJ2-7 and V is TRBV28, with D unresolved. Trimming left V 6 bases short and J 0 bases short, with 9 bases between. The CDR3 length is 13 residues. Germline V lookup: CDR1 MDHEN, CDR2 SYDVKM. For the CDR3, the DNA is TGTGCCAGCAGAAACGGCGCCTCCTACGAGCAGTACTTC. Protein: CASRNGASYEQYF.

V usage is TRBV7-2 and J usage is TRBJ2-1; D might be TRBD1 or TRBD2, each matching 5 bases. Germline CDR1 reads SGHTA; CDR2 reads FQGNSA. The ends were cut back, 4 bases at V and 9 bases at J, with 19 bases in the middle. This CDR3 has 15 amino acids. CDR3 residues: CASSSSGTRTGEQFF. As DNA, the CDR3 is TGTGCCAGCAGCTCCTCGGGGACCCGGACGGGTGAGCAGTTCTTC.

This clone was seen once. The chain is built from TRBV12-3 or TRBV12-4 and TRBJ2-7, with a weak D call TRBD1 (5 bases). The CDR3 spans 12 residues. V lost 5 bases and J 3 bases, leaving 8 bases between the germline ends. Here the CDR3 DNA reads TGTGCCAGCAGTCTTGACAGCTACGAGCAGTACTTC. This gives the protein CASSLDSYEQYF.

This chain uses TRBV9 with TRBJ1-4; D is uncertain. The germline CDR1 and CDR2 sequences are SGDLS and YYNGEE. The V end lost 3 bases, the J end lost 7 bases, and 13 bases lay between the germline ends. The CDR3 spans 14 residues. The CDR3 loop is CASSAYPTGEKLFF. The CDR3, as DNA: TGTGCCAGCAGCGCCTACCCGACGGGTGAAAAACTGTTTTTT.

This clone occurred once. The V call is TRBV16, the J call TRBJ2-7, with D hard to call. This CDR3 is built from 15 residues. V lost 1 base, J lost 5 bases, and 15 bases lay in between. Germline assignment: CDR1 KGHSY and CDR2 FQNENV. Written as DNA, the CDR3 is TGTGCCAGCAGCCAATTCGCGGTAGGAGCCAACGAGCAGTACTTC. It translates to CASSQFAVGANEQYF.

This clone was observed a single time. This chain connects TRBV5-5 to TRBJ1-2; D might be TRBD1 (5 bases). This CDR3 is built from 14 residues. Looked up from germline, CDR1 is SGHKS and CDR2 is YYEKEE (reference sequence). V lost 0 bases to trimming and J lost 4 bases, with 10 bases between them. CDR3 sequence (DNA): TGTGCCAGCAGCTTGGACAGGAGTTCCTATGGCTACACCTTC. Translating it yields CASSLDRSSYGYTF.

This chain uses TRBV7-3 with TRBJ2-2; D ambiguous. The CDR3 contains 15 residues. Trimming shortened V by 1 base and J by 0 bases, and 6 bases separated the two germline ends. Germline lookup yields CDR1 SGHTA and CDR2 FQGTGA. The CDR3 bases are TGTGCCAGCAGCTTAATCCCTGCGAACACCGGGGAGCTGTTTTTT. It specifies CASSLIPANTGELFF.

This chain joins TRBV28 and TRBJ2-2, with D unresolved. CDR1 is MDHEN and CDR2 is SYDVKM in the germline V gene. The CDR3 sequence is 12 residues long. Trimming took off 6 bases at V and 5 bases at J, with 7 bases between the two ends. CDR3 DNA: TGTGCCAGCAGGCTAAGTACCGGGGAGCTGTTTTTT. Amino acid sequence: CASRLSTGELFF. Variable domain in full (rest from reference TRBV28 and TRBJ2-2): DVKVTQSSRYLVKRTGEKVFLECVQDMDHENMFWYRQDPGLGLRLIYFSYDVKMKEKGDIPEGYSVSREKKERFSLILESASTNQTSMYLCASRLSTGELFFGEGSRLTVL.